The rows below give T cell receptor beta chains drawn from one sample of a study of human T cells and chemical hapten exposure. One entry per CDR3 protein, called by TCRdb with MiXCR from the RACE reads. This sample has 130,000 or so distinct CDR3 sequences; more than 7.5% occur once, and the top ten carry around 2%. The sequencing sample was made of whole blood. Receptors were obtained from a male donor in good health. Some clones in this sample may be carry-over from other donors' samples. The CDR3 runs from the conserved cysteine through the conserved F or W. D genes are given only for firm matches. Size is stated for part of the rows, as once, few or many counts, or as a class when the clone is expanded.

D gene	clone size	J gene	V gene	CDR3 DNA	CDR3 protein
TRBD2	.	TRBJ2-5	TRBV2	TGTGCCAGCAGAGCGACTAGCGGGGGGTTAGAAGAGACCCAGTACTTC	CASRATSGGLEETQYF
.	many	TRBJ2-1	TRBV6-2/TRBV6-3	TGTGCCAGCAGTTCAAACAATGAGCAGTTCTTC	CASSSNNEQFF
TRBD1	few	TRBJ1-2	TRBV20-1	TGCAGTGCTACCGCCGTCACAGGGGGAAGCTATGGCTACACCTTC	CSATAVTGGSYGYTF
.	few	TRBJ1-2	TRBV5-1	TGCGCCAGCAGCTTGGACCCCGGGGCTGGCTACACCTTC	CASSLDPGAGYTF
TRBD1	few	TRBJ2-1	TRBV2	TGTGCCACGGCCCGGGACAGCAATGAGCAGTTCTTC	CATARDSNEQFF
.	.	TRBJ1-4	TRBV2	TGTGCCAGCAGTGAGGGGGAGCTTAATGAAAAACTGTTTTTT	CASSEGELNEKLFF
.	.	TRBJ2-5	TRBV11-1	TGTGCCAGCAGCTTAACAGGGATTGGAGAGACCCAGTACTTC	CASSLTGIGETQYF
.	.	TRBJ2-7	TRBV4-1	TGCGCCAGCAGCCAAGATTGGTACAGGGAGGACTCCTACGAGCAGTACTTC	CASSQDWYREDSYEQYF
TRBD1	many	TRBJ2-2	TRBV7-6	TGTGCCAGCAGCTTAGGCACGTCGGGACAGAGCACCGGGGAGCTGTTTTTT	CASSLGTSGQSTGELFF
TRBD1	few	TRBJ1-5	TRBV5-8	TGTGCCAGCAGCCTACGACAGGGAGTGGGCAATCAGCCCCAGCATTTT	CASSLRQGVGNQPQHF